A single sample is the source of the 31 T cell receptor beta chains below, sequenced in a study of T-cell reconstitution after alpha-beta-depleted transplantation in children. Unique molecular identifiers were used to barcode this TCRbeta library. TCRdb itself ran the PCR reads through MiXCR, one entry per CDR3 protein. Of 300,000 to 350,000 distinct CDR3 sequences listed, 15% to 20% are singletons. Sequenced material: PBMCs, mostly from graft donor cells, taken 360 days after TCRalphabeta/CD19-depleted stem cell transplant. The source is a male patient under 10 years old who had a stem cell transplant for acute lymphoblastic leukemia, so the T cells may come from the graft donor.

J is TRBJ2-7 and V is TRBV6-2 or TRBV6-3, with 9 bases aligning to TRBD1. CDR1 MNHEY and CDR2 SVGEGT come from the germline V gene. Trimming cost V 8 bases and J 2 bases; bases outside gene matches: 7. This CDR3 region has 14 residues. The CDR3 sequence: CASDVWTGAYEQYF. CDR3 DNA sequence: TGTGCCAGCGACGTGTGGACAGGGGCCTACGAGCAGTACTTC.

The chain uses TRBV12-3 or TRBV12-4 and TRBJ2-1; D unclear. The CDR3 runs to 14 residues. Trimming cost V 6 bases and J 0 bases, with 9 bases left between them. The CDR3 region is CASSRDFSYNEQFF. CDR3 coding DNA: TGTGCCAGCAGCCGAGACTTCTCCTACAATGAGCAGTTCTTC.

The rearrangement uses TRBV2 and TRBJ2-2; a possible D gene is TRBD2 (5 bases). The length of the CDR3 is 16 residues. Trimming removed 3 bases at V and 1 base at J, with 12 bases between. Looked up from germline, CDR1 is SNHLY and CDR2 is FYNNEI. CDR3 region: CASSDGVVLNTGELFF. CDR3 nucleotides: TGTGCCAGCAGTGACGGGGTAGTATTGAACACCGGGGAGCTGTTTTTT. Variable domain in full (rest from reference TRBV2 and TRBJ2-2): EPEVTQTPSHQVTQMGQEVILRCVPISNHLYFYWYRQILGQKVEFLVSFYNNEISEKSEIFDDQFSVERPDGSNFTLKIRSTKLEDSAMYFCASSDGVVLNTGELFFGEGSRLTVL.

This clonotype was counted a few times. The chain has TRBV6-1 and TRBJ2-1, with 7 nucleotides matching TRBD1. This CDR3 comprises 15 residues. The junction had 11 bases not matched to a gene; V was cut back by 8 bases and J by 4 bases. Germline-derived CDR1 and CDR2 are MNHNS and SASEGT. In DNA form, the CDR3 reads TGTGCCAGCCAGCTGCGACAGGGTGGGTACAATGAGCAGTTCTTC. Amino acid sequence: CASQLRQGGYNEQFF.

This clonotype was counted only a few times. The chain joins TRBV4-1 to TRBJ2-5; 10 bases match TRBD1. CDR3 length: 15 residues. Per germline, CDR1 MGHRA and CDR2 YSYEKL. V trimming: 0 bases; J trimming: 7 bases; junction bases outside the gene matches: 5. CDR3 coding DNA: TGCGCCAGCAGCCAAGATCAGGGACAGGGGACGACCCAGTACTTC. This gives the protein CASSQDQGQGTTQYF.

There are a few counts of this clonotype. CDR3 bases: TGTGCCAGCAGCCAAGAGGGGCGACTCTGGACTAGCGGGAGGAGCCCTAATGAGCAGTTCTTC. Translation: CASSQEGRLWTSGRSPNEQFF. This chain uses TRBV4-2 with TRBJ2-1, with 14 bases lining up with TRBD2. The CDR3 contains 21 residues. Per the germline V gene, CDR1 is LGHNA and CDR2 is YNFKEQ. The junction had 17 bases not matched to a gene; V was cut back by 0 bases and J by 7 bases.

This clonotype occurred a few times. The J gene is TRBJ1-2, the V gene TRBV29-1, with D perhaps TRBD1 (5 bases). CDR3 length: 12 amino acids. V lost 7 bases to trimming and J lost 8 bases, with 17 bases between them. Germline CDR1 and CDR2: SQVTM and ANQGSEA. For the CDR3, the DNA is TGCAGCGCCCTTCCGGGACCCACGGGCTACACCTTC. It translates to CSALPGPTGYTF.

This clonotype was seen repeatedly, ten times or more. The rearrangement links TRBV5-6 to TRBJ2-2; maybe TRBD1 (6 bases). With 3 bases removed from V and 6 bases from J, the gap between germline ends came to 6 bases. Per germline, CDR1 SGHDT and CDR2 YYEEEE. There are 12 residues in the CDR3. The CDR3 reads CASSWGPGELFF. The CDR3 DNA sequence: TGTGCCAGCAGCTGGGGGCCCGGGGAGCTGTTTTTT.

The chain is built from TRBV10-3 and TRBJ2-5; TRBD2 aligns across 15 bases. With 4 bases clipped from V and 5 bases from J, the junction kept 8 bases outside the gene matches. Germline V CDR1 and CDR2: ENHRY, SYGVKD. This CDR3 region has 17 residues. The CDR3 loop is CAISGGLAGGYEETQYF. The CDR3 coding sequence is TGTGCCATCAGTGGGGGACTAGCGGGAGGATATGAGGAGACCCAGTACTTC.

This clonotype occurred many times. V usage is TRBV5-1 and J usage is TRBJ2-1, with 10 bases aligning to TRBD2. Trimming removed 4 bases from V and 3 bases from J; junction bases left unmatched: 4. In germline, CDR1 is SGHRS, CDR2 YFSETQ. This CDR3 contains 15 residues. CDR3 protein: CASSLGLAVYNEQFF. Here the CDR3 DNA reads TGCGCCAGCAGCCTAGGACTAGCGGTCTACAATGAGCAGTTCTTC.

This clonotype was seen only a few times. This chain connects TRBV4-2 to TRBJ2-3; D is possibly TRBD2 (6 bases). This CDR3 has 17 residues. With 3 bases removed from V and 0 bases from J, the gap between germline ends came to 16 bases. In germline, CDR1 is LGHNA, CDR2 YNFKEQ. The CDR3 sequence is CASSQALLGTSTDTQYF. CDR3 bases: TGTGCCAGCAGCCAGGCACTCTTAGGGACTAGCACAGATACGCAGTATTTT.

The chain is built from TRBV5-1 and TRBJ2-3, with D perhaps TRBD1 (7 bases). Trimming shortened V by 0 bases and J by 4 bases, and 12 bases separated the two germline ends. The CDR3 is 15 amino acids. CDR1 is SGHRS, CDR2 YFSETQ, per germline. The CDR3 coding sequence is TGCGCCAGCAGCTTGGGTGACAGGGAGGCAGATACGCAGTATTTT. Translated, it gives CASSLGDREADTQYF.

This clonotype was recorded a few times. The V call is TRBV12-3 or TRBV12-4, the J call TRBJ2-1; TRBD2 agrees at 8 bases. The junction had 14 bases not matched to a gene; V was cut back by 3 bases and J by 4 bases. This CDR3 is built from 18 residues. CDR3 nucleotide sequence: TGTGCCAGCAGTTTTCGCGCCCCACTAGCGGCAGTTTACAATGAGCAGTTCTTC. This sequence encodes CASSFRAPLAAVYNEQFF.

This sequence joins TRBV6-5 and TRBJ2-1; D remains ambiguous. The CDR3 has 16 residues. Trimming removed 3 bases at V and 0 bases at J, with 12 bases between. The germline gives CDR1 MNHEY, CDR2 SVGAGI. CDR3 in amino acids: CASSYGTGSSYNEQFF. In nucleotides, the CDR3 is TGTGCCAGCAGTTATGGAACTGGTAGCTCCTACAATGAGCAGTTCTTC.

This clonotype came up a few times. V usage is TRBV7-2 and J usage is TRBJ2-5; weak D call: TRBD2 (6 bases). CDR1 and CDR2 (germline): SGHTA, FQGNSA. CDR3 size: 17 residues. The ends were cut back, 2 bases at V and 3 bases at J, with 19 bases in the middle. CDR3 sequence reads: CASSLQWGVGIEETQYF. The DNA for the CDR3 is TGTGCCAGCAGCTTACAATGGGGGGTGGGGATCGAAGAGACCCAGTACTTC.

The CDR3 is CASSYPGTGGNHEQYF. Written as DNA, the CDR3 is TGTGCCAGCAGTTACCCAGGGACAGGGGGCAACCACGAGCAGTACTTC. The V call is TRBV6-2 or TRBV6-3, the J call TRBJ2-7; 12 bases are a match to TRBD1. Germline V gives CDR1 MNHEY, CDR2 SVGEGT. J gave up 5 bases and V 2 bases, and 7 bases lay outside the gene matches. The length of the CDR3 is 16 residues.

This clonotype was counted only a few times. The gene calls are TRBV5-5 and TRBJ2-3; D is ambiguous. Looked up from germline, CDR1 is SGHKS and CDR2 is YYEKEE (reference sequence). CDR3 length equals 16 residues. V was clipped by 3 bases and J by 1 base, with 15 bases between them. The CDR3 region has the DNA TGTGCCAGCAGCTCCTCTGGGGTTCGAGGCACAGATACGCAGTATTTT. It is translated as CASSSSGVRGTDTQYF. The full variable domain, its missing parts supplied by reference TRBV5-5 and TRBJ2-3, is DAGVTQSPTHLIKTRGQQVTLRCSPISGHKSVSWYQQVLGQGPQFIFQYYEKEERGRGNFPDRFSARQFPNYSSELNVNALLLGDSALYLCASSSSGVRGTDTQYFGPGTRLTVL.

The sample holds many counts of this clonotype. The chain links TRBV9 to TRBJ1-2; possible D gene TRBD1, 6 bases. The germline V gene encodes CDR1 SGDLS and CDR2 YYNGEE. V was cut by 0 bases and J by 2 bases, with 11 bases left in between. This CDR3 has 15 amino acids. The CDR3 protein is CASSVGGGRNYGYTF. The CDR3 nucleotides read TGTGCCAGCAGCGTAGGAGGGGGTCGGAACTATGGCTACACCTTC.

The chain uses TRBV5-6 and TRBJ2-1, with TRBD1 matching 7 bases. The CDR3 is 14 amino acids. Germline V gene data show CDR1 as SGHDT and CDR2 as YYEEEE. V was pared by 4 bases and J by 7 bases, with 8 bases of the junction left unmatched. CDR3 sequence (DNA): TGTGCCAGCAGCCTCTATCGCAGGGGGAATGAGCAGTTCTTC. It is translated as CASSLYRRGNEQFF.

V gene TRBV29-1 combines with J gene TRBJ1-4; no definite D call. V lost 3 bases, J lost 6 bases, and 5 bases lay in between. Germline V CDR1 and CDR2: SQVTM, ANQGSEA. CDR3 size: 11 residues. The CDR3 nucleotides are TGCAGCGTTGAGGAAGATGAAAAACTGTTTTTT. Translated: CSVEEDEKLFF.

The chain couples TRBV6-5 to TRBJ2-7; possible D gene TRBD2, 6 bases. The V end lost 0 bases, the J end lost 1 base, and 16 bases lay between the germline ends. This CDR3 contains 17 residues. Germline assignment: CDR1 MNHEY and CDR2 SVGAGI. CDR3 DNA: TGTGCCAGCAGTTACTCTTCATTAGGGACTTCGTCCTACGAGCAGTACTTC. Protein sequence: CASSYSSLGTSSYEQYF.

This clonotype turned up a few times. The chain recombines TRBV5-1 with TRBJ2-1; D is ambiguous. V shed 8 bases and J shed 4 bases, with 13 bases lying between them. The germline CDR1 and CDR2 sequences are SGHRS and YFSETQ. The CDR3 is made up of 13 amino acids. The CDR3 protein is CASRALDYNEQFF. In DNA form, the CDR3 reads TGCGCCAGTAGGGCTCTAGATTACAATGAGCAGTTCTTC.

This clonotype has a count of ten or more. The chain's CDR3 is CASSLGERLFGNTDTQYF. The CDR3 region has the DNA TGTGCCAGCAGTTTAGGAGAGAGACTATTTGGAAACACAGATACGCAGTATTTT. V is TRBV28 and J is TRBJ2-3; D may be TRBD2 (5 bases). Germline CDR1 reads MDHEN; CDR2 reads SYDVKM. Between the trimmed V and J ends, which lost 2 bases and 2 bases, there was a span of 20 bases. CDR3 length: 18 residues.

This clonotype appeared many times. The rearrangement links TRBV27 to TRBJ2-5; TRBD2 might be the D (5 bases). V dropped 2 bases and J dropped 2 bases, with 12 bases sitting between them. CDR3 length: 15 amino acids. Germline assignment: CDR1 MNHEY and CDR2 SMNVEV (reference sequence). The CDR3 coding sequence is TGTGCCAGCAGTTTAAAGCCTAGCAGGCAAGAGACCCAGTACTTC. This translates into CASSLKPSRQETQYF.

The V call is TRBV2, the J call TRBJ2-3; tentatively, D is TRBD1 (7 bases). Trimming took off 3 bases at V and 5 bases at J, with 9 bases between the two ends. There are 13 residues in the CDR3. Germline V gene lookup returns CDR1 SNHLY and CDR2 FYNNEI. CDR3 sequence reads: CASSDRGVDTQYF. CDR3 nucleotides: TGTGCCAGCAGTGACAGGGGGGTAGATACGCAGTATTTT. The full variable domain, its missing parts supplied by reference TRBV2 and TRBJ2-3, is EPEVTQTPSHQVTQMGQEVILRCVPISNHLYFYWYRQILGQKVEFLVSFYNNEISEKSEIFDDQFSVERPDGSNFTLKIRSTKLEDSAMYFCASSDRGVDTQYFGPGTRLTVL.

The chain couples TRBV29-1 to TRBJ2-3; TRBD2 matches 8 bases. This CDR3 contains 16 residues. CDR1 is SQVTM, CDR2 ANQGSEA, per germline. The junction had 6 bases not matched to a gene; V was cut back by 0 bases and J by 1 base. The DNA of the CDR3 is TGCAGCGTTGAAGATCGGGCTAGCGGGCGCACAGATACGCAGTATTTT. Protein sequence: CSVEDRASGRTDTQYF.

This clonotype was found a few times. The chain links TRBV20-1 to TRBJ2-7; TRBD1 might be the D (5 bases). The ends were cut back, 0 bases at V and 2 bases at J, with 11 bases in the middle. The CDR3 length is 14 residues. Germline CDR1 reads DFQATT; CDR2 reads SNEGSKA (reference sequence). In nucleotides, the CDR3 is TGCAGTGCTAGAGACAGGGATAACGCCTACGAGCAGTACTTC. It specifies CSARDRDNAYEQYF.

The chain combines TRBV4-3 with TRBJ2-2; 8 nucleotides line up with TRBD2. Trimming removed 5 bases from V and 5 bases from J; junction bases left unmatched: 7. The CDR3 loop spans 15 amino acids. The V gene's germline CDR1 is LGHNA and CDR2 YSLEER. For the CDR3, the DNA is TGCGCCAGCAGCTCGGGAGGGCCGGGGACCGGGGAGCTGTTTTTT. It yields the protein CASSSGGPGTGELFF.

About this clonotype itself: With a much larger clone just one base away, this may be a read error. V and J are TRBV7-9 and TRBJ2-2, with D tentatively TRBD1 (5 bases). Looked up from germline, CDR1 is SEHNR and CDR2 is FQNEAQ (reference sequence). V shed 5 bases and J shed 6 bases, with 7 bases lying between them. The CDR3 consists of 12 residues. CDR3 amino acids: CASSTTAGELFF. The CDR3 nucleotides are TGTGCCAGCAGCACGACAGCCGGGGAGCTGTTTTTT.

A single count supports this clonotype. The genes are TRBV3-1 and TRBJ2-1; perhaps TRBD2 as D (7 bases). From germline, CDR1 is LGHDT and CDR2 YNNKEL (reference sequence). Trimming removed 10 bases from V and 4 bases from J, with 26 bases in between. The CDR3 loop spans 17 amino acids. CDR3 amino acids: CATTQDVRRGQYNEQFF. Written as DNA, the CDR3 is TGTGCCACCACCCAAGATGTGAGGCGGGGGCAGTACAATGAGCAGTTCTTC.

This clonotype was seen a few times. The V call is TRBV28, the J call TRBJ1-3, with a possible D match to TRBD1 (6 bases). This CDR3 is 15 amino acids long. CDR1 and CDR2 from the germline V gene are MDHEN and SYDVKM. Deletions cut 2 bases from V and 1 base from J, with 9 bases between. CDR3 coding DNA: TGTGCCAGCAGTTTACAGGGGAGGTCTGGAAACACCATATATTTT. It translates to CASSLQGRSGNTIYF.